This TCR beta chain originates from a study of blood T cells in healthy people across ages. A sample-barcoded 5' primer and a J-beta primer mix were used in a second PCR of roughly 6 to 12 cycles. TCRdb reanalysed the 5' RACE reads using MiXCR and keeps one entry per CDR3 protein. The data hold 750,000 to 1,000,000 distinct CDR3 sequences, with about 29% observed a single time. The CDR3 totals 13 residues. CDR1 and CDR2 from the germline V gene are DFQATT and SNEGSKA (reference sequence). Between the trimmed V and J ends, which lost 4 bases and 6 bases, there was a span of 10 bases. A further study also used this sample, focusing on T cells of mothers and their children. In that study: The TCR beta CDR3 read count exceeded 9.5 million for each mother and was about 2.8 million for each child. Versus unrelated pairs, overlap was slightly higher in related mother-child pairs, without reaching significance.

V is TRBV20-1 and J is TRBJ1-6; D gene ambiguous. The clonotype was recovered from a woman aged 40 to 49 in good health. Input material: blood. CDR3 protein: CSATDRFNSPLHF. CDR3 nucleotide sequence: TGCAGTGCTACGGACCGTTTTAATTCACCCCTCCACTTT.